This entry lists 19 T cell receptor beta chains sequenced from one sample in a study of T cell changes during pregnancy in multiple sclerosis. The table came from immunoSEQ multiplex PCR; TCRdb's copy has only in-frame clones and leaves some out. The sample records about 20,000 clones, 70% to 90% being singletons. The sequenced sample was CD8+ T cells from peripheral blood mononuclear cells, obtained in the second trimester of pregnancy. The source of these receptors is a female donor in good health, enrolled as a control in a pregnancy study.

The chain joins TRBV4-1 to TRBJ1-6, with D maybe TRBD1 (5 bases). The germline V and J ends were trimmed by 4 bases and 8 bases, with 18 bases remaining between them. Germline V gene sequence: CDR1 MGHRA, CDR2 YSYEKL. This CDR3 has 16 residues. Here the CDR3 reads CASSPRTGVAYSPLHF. The CDR3 nucleotides read TGCGCCAGCAGCCCACGCACGGGGGTAGCCTATTCACCCCTCCACTTT.

The gene calls are TRBV4-3 and TRBJ2-2, with D possibly being TRBD2 (6 bases). CDR1 is LGHNA, CDR2 YSLEER, per germline. V was cut by 4 bases and J by 0 bases, with 12 bases left in between. This CDR3 is built from 16 residues. CDR3 sequence reads: CASSPHSGSNTGELFF. Here the CDR3 DNA reads TGCGCCAGCAGCCCCCACAGCGGGTCGAACACCGGGGAGCTGTTTTTT.

The V and J genes are TRBV6-5 and TRBJ1-6, with unresolved D. Trimming removed 2 bases from V and 8 bases from J, with 13 bases in between. This CDR3 spans 15 amino acids. CDR1 MNHEY and CDR2 SVGAGI come from the germline V gene. The chain's CDR3 is CASSYQQRADSPLHF. DNA for the CDR3: TGTGCCAGCAGTTACCAACAGAGGGCCGATTCACCCCTCCACTTT.

J is TRBJ1-2 and V is TRBV11-2; weak D call: TRBD1 (5 bases). The CDR3 is 14 amino acids. Germline V gene sequence: CDR1 SGHAT, CDR2 FQNNGV. With 4 bases removed from V and 5 bases from J, the gap between germline ends came to 14 bases. In nucleotides, the CDR3 is TGTGCCAGCAGCTCCGCGGGGACGGGTTATGGCTACACCTTC. Amino acids: CASSSAGTGYGYTF.

The genes are TRBV6-1 and TRBJ2-7; D possibly corresponds to TRBD2 (7 bases). The V and J ends lost 2 bases and 4 bases respectively, with 18 bases between them. Germline CDR1 MNHNS, CDR2 SASEGT. This CDR3 comprises 16 residues. CDR3 sequence (DNA): TGTGCCAGCAGTGAATTCGAGGGGGGGGCTATATACGAGCAGTACTTC. Translated, it gives CASSEFEGGAIYEQYF.

The chain has TRBV6-4 and TRBJ1-1, with D perhaps matching TRBD1 (5 bases). V gave up 2 bases and J gave up 1 base, with 11 bases separating them. This CDR3 is 15 amino acids long. Germline CDR1 reads MRHNA; CDR2 reads SNTAGT. The CDR3 spells CASSDGGDGNTEAFF. The CDR3 nucleotides read TGTGCCAGCAGTGACGGGGGGGACGGGAACACTGAAGCTTTCTTT.

This clone came up a few times. This chain links TRBV4-3 with TRBJ2-3; D remains unclear. From germline, CDR1 is LGHNA and CDR2 YSLEER. V gave up 0 bases and J gave up 13 bases, with 17 bases separating them. CDR3 length: 14 amino acids. The CDR3 DNA follows: TGCGCCAGCAGCCAAGATAGCATTCAGATAGCCAAGTATTTT. It specifies CASSQDSIQIAKYF.

The V and J genes are TRBV28 and TRBJ2-7; D is perhaps TRBD1 (5 bases). V lost 2 bases and J 3 bases, leaving 11 bases between the germline ends. Germline loops: CDR1 MDHEN, CDR2 SYDVKM. This CDR3 comprises 14 residues. In nucleotides, the CDR3 is TGTGCCAGCAGTTTAAAGACAGTATACTACGAGCAGTACTTC. Translation gives CASSLKTVYYEQYF.

This clone was observed once. The chain couples TRBV28 to TRBJ1-1; unclear D gene. CDR1 and CDR2 from the germline V gene are MDHEN and SYDVKM. The CDR3 totals 15 residues. Trimming removed 5 bases at V and 4 bases at J, with 17 bases between. CDR3 DNA: TGTGCCAGCAGTCCGACGACACTTTTGGGCACTGAAGCTTTCTTT. This gives the protein CASSPTTLLGTEAFF.

This chain joins TRBV13 and TRBJ2-2; TRBD1 aligns across 7 bases. CDR3 length: 14 amino acids. Germline-derived CDR1 and CDR2 are PRHDT and FYEKMQ (reference sequence). Trimming took 4 bases from V and 9 from J; bases not matched to a gene: 8. CDR3 DNA: TGTGCCAGCAGCTCCGGGACAGCTATCCGGGAGCTGTTTTTT. Its translation is CASSSGTAIRELFF.

The V call is TRBV7-9, the J call TRBJ2-7; 9 positions match TRBD2. Germline CDR1 and CDR2: SEHNR and FQNEAQ (reference sequence). This CDR3 is built from 15 residues. Losses at the gene ends were 3 bases for V and 5 bases for J; bases not matched to a gene: 8. The CDR3 DNA reads as TGTGCCAGCAGCTTTAGGGGACTAGCTACCCACGAGCAGTACTTC. This translates into CASSFRGLATHEQYF.

This chain links TRBV19 with TRBJ1-1; D gene ambiguous. V was trimmed by 8 bases and J by 1 base, leaving 8 bases between them. CDR1 and CDR2 from the germline V gene are LNHDA and SQIVND (reference sequence). The CDR3 extends over 12 amino acids. The CDR3 reads CASSNWNTEAFF. As DNA, the CDR3 is TGTGCCAGTTCTAACTGGAACACTGAAGCTTTCTTT. The full variable domain, completed using reference TRBV19 and TRBJ1-1, is DGGITQSPKYLFRKEGQNVTLSCEQNLNHDAMYWYRQDPGQGLRLIYYSQIVNDFQKGDIAEGYSVSREKKESFPLTVTSAQKNPTAFYLCASSNWNTEAFFGQGTRLTVV.

The rearrangement uses TRBV19 and TRBJ2-1, with 13 nucleotides matching TRBD2. The CDR3 sequence is 16 residues long. Germline V gives CDR1 LNHDA, CDR2 SQIVND (reference sequence). J gave up 8 bases and V 3 bases, and 7 bases lay outside the gene matches. The CDR3 here is CASSISTSGRAYEQFF. CDR3 DNA: TGTGCCAGTAGTATTTCCACTAGCGGGAGGGCCTATGAGCAGTTCTTC.

This chain uses TRBV29-1 with TRBJ1-1; no firm D call. Trimming cost V 3 bases and J 5 bases, with 19 bases left between them. Germline loops: CDR1 SQVTM, CDR2 ANQGSEA. The CDR3 runs to 15 residues. The CDR3 nucleotides are TGCAGCGTTGATCACCTAGAGCCGAGGAGGACTGAAGCTTTCTTT. This translates into CSVDHLEPRRTEAFF.

This clone was seen only once. This sequence joins TRBV4-3 and TRBJ2-7; 12 nucleotides match TRBD2. CDR3 length: 18 residues. Germline CDR1 and CDR2: LGHNA and YSLEER. The V segment lost 0 bases and the J segment 2 bases; nucleotides outside the gene matches: 8. CDR3 sequence reads: CASSQDPPLAGGTYEQYF. DNA of the CDR3: TGCGCCAGCAGCCAAGATCCCCCCCTAGCGGGAGGGACCTACGAGCAGTACTTC.

The chain is built from TRBV19 and TRBJ2-3; TRBD1 is a possible D gene (6 bases). Trimming removed 1 base at V and 13 bases at J, with 18 bases between. Germline V lookup: CDR1 LNHDA, CDR2 SQIVND (reference sequence). The CDR3 contains 14 residues. CDR3 residues: CASSIVGGQGSEYF. In DNA, the CDR3 is TGTGCCAGTAGTATAGTAGGTGGCCAGGGGTCGGAGTATTTT.

The gene calls are TRBV6-5 and TRBJ2-5, with a tentative D call TRBD2 (5 bases). Looked up from germline, CDR1 is MNHEY and CDR2 is SVGAGI. This CDR3 spans 15 amino acids. V gave up 0 bases and J gave up 1 base, with 9 bases separating them. The CDR3 bases are TGTGCCAGCAGTTACTCTACGGGGAGCCAAGAGACCCAGTACTTC. Protein sequence: CASSYSTGSQETQYF.

The CDR3 nucleotides read TGTGCCAGCAGCCCCGACAGGGATCGAGCCGAAGCTTTCTTT. Amino acids: CASSPDRDRAEAFF. This chain joins TRBV6-5 and TRBJ1-1; 7 nucleotides agree with TRBD1. Germline CDR1 MNHEY, CDR2 SVGAGI. Trimming took 6 bases from V and 8 from J; bases not matched to a gene: 12. CDR3 size: 14 residues.

The CDR3 bases are TGTGCCAGCAGCGGGGGACAGACCTACGAGCAGTACTTC. This codes for CASSGGQTYEQYF. The rearrangement joins TRBV5-6 to TRBJ2-7; 7 positions agree with TRBD1. Germline V gene data show CDR1 as SGHDT and CDR2 as YYEEEE. Germline trimming cut 4 bases from V and 2 bases from J; bases unmatched to any gene: 3. CDR3 length: 13 amino acids.